The present T cell receptor (beta chain) was sequenced within a study of brain T cells in children with intractable seizures. With respect to this clone: Its antigen is currently unknown.

CDR1 is SEHNR and CDR2 is FQNEAQ in the germline V gene (reference sequence). Trimming shortened V by 2 bases and J by 0 bases, and 11 bases separated the two germline ends. CDR3 length equals 16 residues. Time point in this sample: blood from clinic visit 5 months post-surgery; TSC patient then seizure free. The study, taken as a whole, reports: Pre-surgery blood may have been undersampled, hiding some clones.

Libraries were prepared by immunoSEQ multiplex PCR; TCRdb keeps only in-frame clonotypes and omits some of them. The profile covers about 350,000 clones, with 93% appearing a single time and under 7% taken by the ten largest. This material consisted of peripheral blood, taken 4 to 6 months after surgery. This TCR was recovered from a boy under two years old with tuberous sclerosis and intractable seizures. The V and J genes are TRBV7-9 and TRBJ2-1; D call uncertain. The DNA for the CDR3 is TGTGCCAGCAGCTTATTGGTGGTAAGCTCCTACAATGAGCAGTTCTTC. Its protein product is CASSLLVVSSYNEQFF.